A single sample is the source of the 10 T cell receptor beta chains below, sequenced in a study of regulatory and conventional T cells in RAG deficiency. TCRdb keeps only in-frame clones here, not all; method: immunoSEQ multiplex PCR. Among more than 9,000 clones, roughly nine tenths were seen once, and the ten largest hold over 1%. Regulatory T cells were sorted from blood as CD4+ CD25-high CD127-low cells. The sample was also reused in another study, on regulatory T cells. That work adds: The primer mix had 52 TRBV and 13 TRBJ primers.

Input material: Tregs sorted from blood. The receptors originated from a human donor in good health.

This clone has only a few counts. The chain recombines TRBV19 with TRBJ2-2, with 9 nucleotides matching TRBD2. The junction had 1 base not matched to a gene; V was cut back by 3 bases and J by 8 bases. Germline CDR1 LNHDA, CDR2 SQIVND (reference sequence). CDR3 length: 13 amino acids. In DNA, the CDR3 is TGTGCCAGTAGTATCCTAGCGGGGGGGGAGCTGTTTTTT. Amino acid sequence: CASSILAGGELFF.

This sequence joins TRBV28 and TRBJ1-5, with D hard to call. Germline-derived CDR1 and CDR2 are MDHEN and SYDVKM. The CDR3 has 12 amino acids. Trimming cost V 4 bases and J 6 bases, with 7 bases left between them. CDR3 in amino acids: CASSSAGQPQHF. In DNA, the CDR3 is TGTGCCAGCAGTTCCGCCGGTCAGCCCCAGCATTTT.

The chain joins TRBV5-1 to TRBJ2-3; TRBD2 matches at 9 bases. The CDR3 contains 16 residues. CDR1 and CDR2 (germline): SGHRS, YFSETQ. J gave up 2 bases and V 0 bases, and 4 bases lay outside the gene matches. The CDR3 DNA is TGCGCCAGCAGCTTGGGGCTAGCGGGACCCACAGATACGCAGTATTTT. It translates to CASSLGLAGPTDTQYF.

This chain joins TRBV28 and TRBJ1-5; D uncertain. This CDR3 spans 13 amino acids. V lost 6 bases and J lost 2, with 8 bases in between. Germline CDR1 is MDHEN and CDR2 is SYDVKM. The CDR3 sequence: CASRGTGNQPQHF. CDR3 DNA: TGTGCCAGCAGGGGAACGGGCAATCAGCCCCAGCATTTT.

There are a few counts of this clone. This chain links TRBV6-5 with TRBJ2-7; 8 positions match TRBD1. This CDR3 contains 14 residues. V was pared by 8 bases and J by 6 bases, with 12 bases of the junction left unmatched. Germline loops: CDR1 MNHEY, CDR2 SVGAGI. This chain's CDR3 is CASPLGTGLAEQYF. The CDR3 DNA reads TGTGCCAGCCCCCTGGGGACAGGCCTCGCCGAGCAGTACTTC.

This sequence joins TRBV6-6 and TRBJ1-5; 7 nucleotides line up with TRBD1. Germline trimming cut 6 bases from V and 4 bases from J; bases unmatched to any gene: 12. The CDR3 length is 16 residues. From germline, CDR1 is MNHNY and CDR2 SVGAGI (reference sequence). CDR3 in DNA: TGTGCCAGCAGCCTAGGGGGCCAGGTGTGGAATCAGCCCCAGCATTTT. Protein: CASSLGGQVWNQPQHF.

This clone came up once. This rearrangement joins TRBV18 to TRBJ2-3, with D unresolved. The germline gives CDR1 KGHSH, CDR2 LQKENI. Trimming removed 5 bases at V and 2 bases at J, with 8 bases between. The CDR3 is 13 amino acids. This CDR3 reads CASSSGITDTQYF. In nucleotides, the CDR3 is TGTGCCAGCTCATCAGGAATCACAGATACGCAGTATTTT.

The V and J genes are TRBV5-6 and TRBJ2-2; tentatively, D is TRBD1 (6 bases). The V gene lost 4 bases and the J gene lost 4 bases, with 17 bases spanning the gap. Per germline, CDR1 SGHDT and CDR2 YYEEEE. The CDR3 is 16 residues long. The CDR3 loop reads CASSLPRDTLTGELFF. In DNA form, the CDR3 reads TGTGCCAGCAGCCTGCCCCGGGACACCCTCACCGGGGAGCTGTTTTTT.

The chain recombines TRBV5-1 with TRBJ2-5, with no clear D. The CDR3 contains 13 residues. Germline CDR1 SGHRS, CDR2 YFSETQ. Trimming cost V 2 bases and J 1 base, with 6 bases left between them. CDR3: CASSLSPQETQYF. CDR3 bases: TGCGCCAGCAGCTTATCCCCCCAAGAGACCCAGTACTTC.

CDR3 coding DNA: TGTGCCAGCAGCTTTTGGACAGATAGCAATCAGCCCCAGCATTTT. Translating gives CASSFWTDSNQPQHF. V gene TRBV9 combines with J gene TRBJ1-5; perhaps TRBD1 as D (6 bases). This CDR3 spans 15 amino acids. V lost 4 bases and J lost 0, with 11 bases in between. Germline loops: CDR1 SGDLS, CDR2 YYNGEE.